The 18 T cell receptor beta chains below were found in one sample sequenced in a study of blood T cell repertoires in COVID-19. Repertoires were generated with immunoSEQ multiplex PCR, while TCRdb's copy carries only in-frame clones and drops some. The sample contains 270,000 or so clones, approximately 90% of which appear only once. The sample was peripheral blood. These receptors were taken from a woman in her 30s with active or convalescent COVID-19.

Notes on this clone: Different DNA sequences within this sample yield the same CDR3. This chain uses TRBV18 with TRBJ1-1, with 7 bases that match TRBD1. The ends lost 3 bases at V and 1 base at J; junction bases unmatched: 2. CDR1 and CDR2 from the germline V gene are KGHSH and LQKENI. The CDR3 has 14 residues. The CDR3 is CASSPDRRNTEAFF. DNA for the CDR3: TGTGCCAGCTCACCGGACAGGAGGAACACTGAAGCTTTCTTT.

The V and J genes are TRBV24-1 and TRBJ2-2; 9 bases match TRBD1. The CDR3 runs 17 residues. The germline V gene has CDR1 KGHDR and CDR2 SFDVKD. Trimming cost V 3 bases and J 5 bases; bases outside gene matches: 9. DNA of the CDR3: TGTGCCACCAGTGATCCACCGGGACAGGGTGGTACCGGGGAGCTGTTTTTT. This codes for CATSDPPGQGGTGELFF.

The genes are TRBV30 and TRBJ2-3, with 9 positions matching TRBD2. The ends lost 0 bases at V and 3 bases at J; junction bases unmatched: 4. Looked up from germline, CDR1 is GTSNPN and CDR2 is SVGIG (reference sequence). The CDR3 totals 15 residues. CDR3 coding DNA: TGTGCCTGGAGTGTAACGGGACTAGCAACAGATACGCAGTATTTT. It specifies CAWSVTGLATDTQYF.

The chain links TRBV9 to TRBJ1-2, with D possibly being TRBD1 (6 bases). The V gene lost 3 bases and the J gene lost 5 bases, with 17 bases spanning the gap. Germline loops: CDR1 SGDLS, CDR2 YYNGEE. The CDR3 has 15 amino acids. The CDR3 reads CASSATATGTYGYTF. For the CDR3, the DNA is TGTGCCAGCAGCGCGACCGCGACAGGTACATATGGCTACACCTTC.

This chain connects TRBV6-2 or TRBV6-3 to TRBJ2-6, with a possible D match to TRBD1 (6 bases). Between the trimmed V and J ends, which lost 6 bases and 4 bases, there was a span of 13 bases. Germline CDR1 MNHEY, CDR2 SVGEGT. This CDR3 contains 15 residues. CDR3 protein: CASSGQSGGANVLTF. The CDR3 DNA is TGTGCCAGCAGCGGACAGTCTGGCGGGGCCAACGTCCTGACTTTC.

This clone was detected a few times. The chain is built from TRBV6-5 and TRBJ1-1, with TRBD1 as a possible D gene (6 bases). Looked up from germline, CDR1 is MNHEY and CDR2 is SVGAGI. This CDR3 has 15 residues. V dropped 5 bases and J dropped 0 bases, with 13 bases sitting between them. CDR3 sequence reads: CASSPARGMNTEAFF. In DNA, the CDR3 is TGTGCCAGCAGTCCAGCCAGGGGTATGAACACTGAAGCTTTCTTT.

The table lists this clone with a few counts. This rearrangement joins TRBV7-9 to TRBJ1-2, with TRBD1 matching 10 bases. There are 15 residues in the CDR3. CDR1 and CDR2 (germline): SEHNR, FQNEAQ (reference sequence). J gave up 1 base and V 4 bases, and 3 bases lay outside the gene matches. The CDR3 is CASSSGTGVNYGYTF. The CDR3 coding sequence is TGTGCCAGCAGCTCCGGGACAGGGGTTAACTATGGCTACACCTTC.

The chain couples TRBV5-1 to TRBJ2-3; D may be TRBD2 (6 bases). In germline, CDR1 is SGHRS, CDR2 YFSETQ. CDR3 length: 16 amino acids. V shed 4 bases and J shed 4 bases, with 19 bases lying between them. The CDR3 protein is CASSTGLTVSADTQYF. CDR3 bases: TGCGCCAGCAGCACCGGACTAACCGTCAGCGCAGATACGCAGTATTTT.

The chain links TRBV7-9 to TRBJ1-2, with a possible D match to TRBD1 (6 bases). CDR1 and CDR2 (germline): SEHNR, FQNEAQ (reference sequence). Trimming cost V 1 base and J 4 bases, with 22 bases left between them. There are 18 residues in the CDR3. CDR3 nucleotides: TGTGCCAGCAGCTTAGTCCCCGCCCGACAGGCCAAGGGCTATGGCTACACCTTC. Translated: CASSLVPARQAKGYGYTF.

This clone appeared a few times. The rearrangement links TRBV28 to TRBJ1-5; 7 nucleotides line up with TRBD1. V trimming: 3 bases; J trimming: 5 bases; junction bases outside the gene matches: 10. Per germline, CDR1 MDHEN and CDR2 SYDVKM. The CDR3 is 16 residues long. The CDR3: CASSFVEGTVYQPQHF. The CDR3 DNA reads TGTGCCAGCAGTTTCGTTGAAGGGACAGTTTATCAGCCCCAGCATTTT.

The rearrangement links TRBV9 to TRBJ2-5, with 14 bases identical to TRBD2. CDR1 is SGDLS, CDR2 YYNGEE, per germline. Trimming at V came to 6 bases and at J to 5 bases, leaving 9 bases not matched to a gene. This CDR3 spans 16 amino acids. CDR3 sequence: CASNPTSGGEWETQYF. DNA for the CDR3: TGTGCCAGCAACCCGACTAGCGGGGGGGAATGGGAGACCCAGTACTTC.

This clone showed up just a few times. The V and J genes are TRBV7-2 and TRBJ2-3, with TRBD2 identical over 8 bases. Trimming took 0 bases from V and 0 from J; bases not matched to a gene: 5. The germline CDR1 and CDR2 sequences are SGHTA and FQGNSA. CDR3 length: 17 residues. CDR3 DNA: TGTGCCAGCAGCTTAGCAGGTGCGGGGGGTAGCACAGATACGCAGTATTTT. Its protein product is CASSLAGAGGSTDTQYF.

CDR3 sequence reads: CSVKEFSGNTIYF. The CDR3, as DNA: TGCAGCGTCAAGGAGTTCTCTGGAAACACCATATATTTT. This chain uses TRBV29-1 with TRBJ1-3; D uncertain. V was trimmed by 6 bases and J by 0 bases, leaving 9 bases between them. Germline V gives CDR1 SQVTM, CDR2 ANQGSEA. CDR3 length: 13 residues.

The genes are TRBV19 and TRBJ2-7; 9 bases line up with TRBD1. Looked up from germline, CDR1 is LNHDA and CDR2 is SQIVND (reference sequence). The junction had 8 bases not matched to a gene; V was cut back by 5 bases and J by 3 bases. The CDR3 contains 15 residues. The CDR3 nucleotides are TGTGCCAGTAGTCGTCCGGGACAGGGCCGCTACGAGCAGTACTTC. Amino acid sequence: CASSRPGQGRYEQYF. The full variable domain, in which reference TRBV19 and TRBJ2-7 provide the parts outside the CDR3, is DGGITQSPKYLFRKEGQNVTLSCEQNLNHDAMYWYRQDPGQGLRLIYYSQIVNDFQKGDIAEGYSVSREKKESFPLTVTSAQKNPTAFYLCASSRPGQGRYEQYFGPGTRLTVT.

The V call is TRBV20-1, the J call TRBJ2-1; TRBD2 matches 16 bases. This CDR3 has 16 amino acids. CDR1 and CDR2 from the germline V gene are DFQATT and SNEGSKA (reference sequence). Unmatched junction bases numbered 7, after V lost 3 bases and J lost 8 bases. The CDR3 loop is CSASGTSGGAADEQFF. The CDR3 nucleotides read TGCAGTGCTAGTGGGACTAGCGGGGGGGCGGCCGATGAGCAGTTCTTC.

The chain has TRBV18 and TRBJ1-4, with D hard to call. Looked up from germline, CDR1 is KGHSH and CDR2 is LQKENI. This CDR3 is built from 14 residues. The V end lost 3 bases, the J end lost 4 bases, and 9 bases lay between the germline ends. CDR3 in amino acids: CASSPSEINEKLFF. In nucleotides, the CDR3 is TGTGCCAGCTCACCGAGTGAGATTAATGAAAAACTGTTTTTT. The full variable domain, its missing parts supplied by reference TRBV18 and TRBJ1-4, is NAGVMQNPRHLVRRRGQEARLRCSPMKGHSHVYWYRQLPEEGLKFMVYLQKENIIDESGMPKERFSAEFPKEGPSILRIQQVVRGDSAAYFCASSPSEINEKLFFGSGTQLSVL.

This chain links TRBV5-1 with TRBJ1-1; no clear D gene. The V and J ends lost 4 bases and 1 base respectively, with 11 bases between them. This CDR3 has 14 residues. Germline-derived CDR1 and CDR2 are SGHRS and YFSETQ. The CDR3, as DNA: TGCGCCAGCAGCCAAGGCCCGGGGAACACTGAAGCTTTCTTT. This encodes CASSQGPGNTEAFF. Based on the CDR3 plus reference TRBV5-1 and TRBJ1-1, the full variable domain is KAGVTQTPRYLIKTRGQQVTLSCSPISGHRSVSWYQQTPGQGLQFLFEYFSETQRNKGNFPGRFSGRQFSNSRSEMNVSTLELGDSALYLCASSQGPGNTEAFFGQGTRLTVV.

The chain couples TRBV5-4 to TRBJ2-5; D uncertain. CDR1 is SGHNT and CDR2 is YYREEE in the germline V gene (reference sequence). CDR3 size: 13 residues. V was cut by 4 bases and J by 4 bases, with 11 bases left in between. The CDR3: CASSPSGLETQYF. The CDR3 region has the DNA TGTGCCAGCAGCCCCTCGGGTTTAGAGACCCAGTACTTC.